These 10 T cell receptor beta chains came from one sample sequenced in a study of cytomegalovirus exposure and HLA in healthy donors. PCR amplification relied on 60 Vbeta primers (plus 13 Jbeta primers). The table came from immunoSEQ multiplex PCR; TCRdb's copy has only in-frame clones and leaves some out. Counted here are 100,000 or so clones, about 77% occurring once; the ten biggest clones make up 3% to 4.5%. Sequencing used PBMCs. The receptors come from a woman aged 45-59 years in good health and CMV-seropositive.

This clone was counted a few times. The CDR3 region has the DNA TGTGCCAGCAGTTTGGGGACACCTGACCACCAAGAGACCCAGTACTTC. Translated, it gives CASSLGTPDHQETQYF. The chain carries TRBV28 and TRBJ2-5; perhaps TRBD1 as D (6 bases). The CDR3 covers 16 residues. V lost 3 bases and J lost 0, with 14 bases in between. Germline V gene sequence: CDR1 MDHEN, CDR2 SYDVKM.

The chain has TRBV5-1 and TRBJ2-7; 10 nucleotides agree with TRBD1. This CDR3 comprises 16 residues. Unmatched junction bases numbered 13, after V lost 4 bases and J lost 6 bases. From germline, CDR1 is SGHRS and CDR2 YFSETQ. CDR3 in DNA: TGCGCCAGCAGCAGGGGGGCCGGGACAGGGGAACGCGAGCAGTACTTC. Its translation: CASSRGAGTGEREQYF.

The chain carries TRBV5-1 and TRBJ2-7; a possible D gene is TRBD1 (6 bases). Germline CDR1 is SGHRS and CDR2 is YFSETQ. Trimming left V 4 bases short and J 2 bases short, with 13 bases between. This CDR3 is 14 amino acids long. CDR3 sequence: CASSLTGGTYEQYF. The DNA of the CDR3 is TGCGCCAGCAGCCTGACAGGTGGGACCTACGAGCAGTACTTC.

The chain uses TRBV20-1 and TRBJ1-1; D remains ambiguous. V dropped 4 bases and J dropped 5 bases, with 5 bases sitting between them. The CDR3 has 10 residues. CDR1 and CDR2 (germline): DFQATT, SNEGSKA (reference sequence). This CDR3 reads CSAKTTEAFF. The CDR3 DNA is TGCAGTGCTAAGACTACTGAAGCTTTCTTT.

This clone was seen a few times. The sample carries other DNA sequences with the same CDR3. The chain recombines TRBV27 with TRBJ2-7, with 11 positions matching TRBD1. Germline V gene sequence: CDR1 MNHEY, CDR2 SMNVEV (reference sequence). J lost 3 bases, V lost 6 bases, and 4 bases had no gene match. The CDR3 spans 14 residues. The CDR3 DNA is TGTGCCAGCAGCCCGGACAGGGGGCACTACGAGCAGTACTTC. Its protein is CASSPDRGHYEQYF.

This chain links TRBV4-1 with TRBJ2-1, with 12 bases that match TRBD2. V was pared by 0 bases and J by 7 bases, with 10 bases of the junction left unmatched. The length of the CDR3 is 18 residues. CDR1 and CDR2 (germline): MGHRA, YSYEKL. CDR3 nucleotide sequence: TGCGCCAGCAGCCAAGATTTACTAGCGGGGGGCCGAAGAAATGAGCAGTTCTTC. Translated: CASSQDLLAGGRRNEQFF.

The chain has TRBV18 and TRBJ2-7, with D perhaps matching TRBD2 (5 bases). This CDR3 has 14 residues. V lost 1 base and J lost 3, with 10 bases in between. Germline CDR1 and CDR2: KGHSH and LQKENI. The CDR3 loop reads CASSPLTDYYEQYF. The DNA of the CDR3 is TGTGCCAGCTCACCACTTACAGACTACTACGAGCAGTACTTC.

This sequence joins TRBV18 and TRBJ2-7, with D possibly TRBD2 on 5 matching bases. The V and J ends lost 6 bases and 0 bases respectively, with 12 bases between them. Germline assignment: CDR1 KGHSH and CDR2 LQKENI. The CDR3 covers 14 residues. CDR3 amino acids: CASSDTGISYEQYF. The CDR3 region has the DNA TGTGCCAGCTCCGATACCGGGATCTCCTACGAGCAGTACTTC.

V gene TRBV7-9 combines with J gene TRBJ1-1, with D perhaps TRBD1 (5 bases). V was shortened by 0 bases and J by 4 bases, with 15 bases between the two germline ends. The CDR3 sequence is 16 residues long. Germline values: CDR1 SEHNR, CDR2 FQNEAQ (reference sequence). The CDR3 region has the DNA TGTGCCAGCAGCTTAGCGCCCAGGGCGCGTGGCACTGAAGCTTTCTTT. The encoded protein is CASSLAPRARGTEAFF.

The chain couples TRBV5-6 to TRBJ1-5, with D maybe TRBD1 (5 bases). The CDR3 is 15 amino acids. Trimming shortened V by 2 bases and J by 3 bases, and 12 bases separated the two germline ends. Germline lookup yields CDR1 SGHDT and CDR2 YYEEEE. This CDR3 is CASSFGGLDNQPQHF. CDR3 coding DNA: TGTGCCAGCAGCTTCGGGGGACTCGACAATCAGCCCCAGCATTTT.